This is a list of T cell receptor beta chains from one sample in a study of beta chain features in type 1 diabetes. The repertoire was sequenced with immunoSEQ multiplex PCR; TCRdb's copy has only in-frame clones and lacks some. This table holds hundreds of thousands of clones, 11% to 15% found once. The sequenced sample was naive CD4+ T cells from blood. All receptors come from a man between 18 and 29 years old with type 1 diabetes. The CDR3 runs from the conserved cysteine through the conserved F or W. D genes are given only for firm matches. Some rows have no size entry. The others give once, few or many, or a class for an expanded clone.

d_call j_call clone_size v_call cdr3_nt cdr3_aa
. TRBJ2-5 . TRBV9 TGTGCCAGCAGCGTAACCGGCGGCCAAGAGACCCAGTACTTC CASSVTGGQETQYF
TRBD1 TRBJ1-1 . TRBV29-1 TGCAGCGCGTTAGGACAGGGTCTAGAAGCTTTCTTT CSALGQGLEAFF
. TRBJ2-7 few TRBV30 TGTGCCTCCACCCAGGCGGACTCCTACGAGCAGTACTTC CASTQADSYEQYF
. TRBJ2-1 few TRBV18 TGTGCCAGCTCACCACCGACCGGGACCTCCTACAATGAGCAGTTCTTC CASSPPTGTSYNEQFF
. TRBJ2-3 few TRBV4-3 TGCGCCAGCAGCCAAACCCACACAGATACGCAGTATTTT CASSQTHTDTQYF
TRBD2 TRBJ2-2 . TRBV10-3 TGTGCCATCAGGGCTGCTAGCGGGAGGGACACCGGGGAGCTGTTTTTT CAIRAASGRDTGELFF
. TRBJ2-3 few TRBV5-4 TGTGCCAGCAGCCCCGACAGTTATACGCAGTATTTT CASSPDSYTQYF
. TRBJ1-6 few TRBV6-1 TGTGCCAGCATCGCAGGGAGCTCCTATAATTCACCCCTCCACTTT CASIAGSSYNSPLHF
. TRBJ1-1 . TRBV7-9 TGTGCCAGCATGGGAGTCGGTCCGGTTGTAACTGAAGCTTTCTTT CASMGVGPVVTEAFF
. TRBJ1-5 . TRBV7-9 TGTGCCAGCAGCTTAGGGGAGGGGGTCGGCAATCAGCCCCAGCATTTT CASSLGEGVGNQPQHF
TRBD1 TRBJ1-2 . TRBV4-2 TGTGCCAGCAGCCCCACGGGACAGGAGGCTGCTGGCTACACCTTC CASSPTGQEAAGYTF
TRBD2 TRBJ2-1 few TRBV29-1 TGCAGCGGCGGCGGGGGGGCCGAGGATGAGCAGTTCTTC CSGGGGAEDEQFF
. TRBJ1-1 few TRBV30 TGTGCCTGGGAGTGGGGGAGGGGCCACACTGAAGCTTTCTTT CAWEWGRGHTEAFF
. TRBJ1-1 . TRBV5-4 TGTGCCAGCAGCTTTGCATGGGATAACACTGAAGCTTTCTTT CASSFAWDNTEAFF
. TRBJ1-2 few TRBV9 TGTGCCAGCAGCGGGGCCCAGAGGAGCTACACCTTC CASSGAQRSYTF
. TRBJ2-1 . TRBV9 TGTGCCAGCAGCGTAGGAAGTCCCTCTCGCTACAATGAGCAGTTCTTC CASSVGSPSRYNEQFF
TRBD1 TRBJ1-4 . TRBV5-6 TGTGCCAGCAGCGGACAGGGGGCAGGCTGGGAAAAACTGTTTTTT CASSGQGAGWEKLFF
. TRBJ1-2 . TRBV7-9 TGTGCCAGCAGCTTTCCCGAGTCTGCATATGGCTACACCTTC CASSFPESAYGYTF
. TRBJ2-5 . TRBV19 TGTGCCAGTAGTATGATCCGAGGAGAGACCCAGTACTTC CASSMIRGETQYF
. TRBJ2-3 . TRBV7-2 TGTGCCAGCAGCTTAGGAGAGGCGGAGACAGATACGCAGTATTTT CASSLGEAETDTQYF
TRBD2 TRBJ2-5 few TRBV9 TGTGCCAGCAGCGGGGGACTAGCGGGAGTCAGGGGAGAGACCCAGTACTTC CASSGGLAGVRGETQYF
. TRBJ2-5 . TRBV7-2 TGCGCCAGCAGCCCAGACACTCGGGAGACCCAGTACTTC CASSPDTRETQYF
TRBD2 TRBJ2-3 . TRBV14 TGTGCCAGCAGCCAATTCCTAGCGGGGAGCGGAGATACGCAGTATTTT CASSQFLAGSGDTQYF
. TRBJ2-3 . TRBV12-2 TGTGCAAGTCGCCAGTTACTAGCCCCGCAGTATTTT CASRQLLAPQYF
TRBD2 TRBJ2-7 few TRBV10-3 TGTGCCATCAGTCCCGGGGGGGACTACGAGCAGTACTTC CAISPGGDYEQYF
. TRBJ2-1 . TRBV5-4 TGTGCCACAAATCCGTTTTTAGGCAATGAGCAGTTCTTC CATNPFLGNEQFF